Sequencing of this T cell receptor beta chain was carried out in a study of CD8 T cells in ankylosing spondylitis (dated by TCRdb to about 2017). For the study in its entirety: T cell receptor beta repertoires were profiled in healthy donors and ankylosing spondylitis patients so that disease-linked TCR variants could be found. Peripheral blood was sampled, and synovial fluid was also collected from ankylosing spondylitis patients. The whole study cohort included some 100 healthy donors and about two dozen ankylosing spondylitis patients.

Remarks on this clonotype: What this receptor recognizes is not known. No much larger clone exists at a distance of one base, and base qualities are not known.

TCRdb records Illumina HiSeq 2500 as the sequencer. TCR beta libraries were prepared by quantitative 5'-RACE with molecular barcodes. The original methods were these. A new computational method, built on a probabilistic model of VDJ rearrangement, was used to identify disease-linked TCR variants. Using fastp at Q25 and MiXCR, TCRdb reprocessed the public reads and kept productive beta chains. Each entry merges the rows of one CDR3 protein and shows their most common DNA and genes. The V and J calls were not made by the authors but by TCRdb's processing. The sample profile shows 290,000 or so distinct CDR3 sequences; more than 20% of them were found once. The top ten constitute under 4% of the sample. Compared with germline, V lacks 3 bases and J lacks 12 bases; bases without a gene match: 8. From the cysteine up to the phenylalanine, the CDR3 has a length of 15 residues. Just the 45-base CDR3 DNA is kept, in frame starting at base 1. From a lookup of the germline V gene, CDR1 and CDR2 are KGHSH and LQKENI.

General conclusions and limits of the study: A TCR beta motif of about eight highly homologous amino acid variants appeared characteristic of blood from ankylosing spondylitis patients. The disease-linked clones had a CD8+ phenotype and were found at relatively low frequencies in peripheral blood. Some motif variants were previously reported in synovial fluid and blood of reactive arthritis patients, suggesting common disease-initiation mechanisms. The disease-linked clones were reported as significantly enriched in matched synovial fluid samples from ankylosing spondylitis patients.

The sample comprised blood, either unsorted or a sorted T cell fraction (not recorded which). The clonotype comes from a female donor with ankylosing spondylitis or in good health (not recorded which). Recombination connected TRBV18 to TRBJ2-1; TRBD2 aligns with 13 central bases. The CDR3 region reads CASSPGLAGEKGQFF. The DNA reads TGTGCCAGCTCACCCGGACTAGCGGGAGAAAAGGGGCAGTTCTTC.